This TCR beta chain derives from a study of blood T cell repertoires in COVID-19. The CDR3 extends over 16 amino acids. V was pared by 5 bases and J by 0 bases, with 16 bases between. Per germline, CDR1 SGHTA and CDR2 FQGNSA. Authors' analysis steps: Reference gene primer amplification yielded estimated nucleated cell counts. TCRdb's table, derived via immunoSEQ multiplex PCR, lists solely in-frame clones and lacks some. V and J calls and clone size come straight from that table; D and trimming were deduced from the DNA. The table includes 250,000 to 350,000 clones, 80% to 90% detected once. The receptor comes from a young woman who had recovered from COVID-19. This sequence joins TRBV7-2 and TRBJ1-1; possible D gene TRBD1, 5 bases. The material sequenced was PBMCs or T cells enriched from blood (not recorded which). The chain's CDR3 is CASSLTGAALNTEAFF. The CDR3 coding sequence is TGTGCCAGCAGCCTGACTGGGGCCGCTTTGAACACTGAAGCTTTCTTT.